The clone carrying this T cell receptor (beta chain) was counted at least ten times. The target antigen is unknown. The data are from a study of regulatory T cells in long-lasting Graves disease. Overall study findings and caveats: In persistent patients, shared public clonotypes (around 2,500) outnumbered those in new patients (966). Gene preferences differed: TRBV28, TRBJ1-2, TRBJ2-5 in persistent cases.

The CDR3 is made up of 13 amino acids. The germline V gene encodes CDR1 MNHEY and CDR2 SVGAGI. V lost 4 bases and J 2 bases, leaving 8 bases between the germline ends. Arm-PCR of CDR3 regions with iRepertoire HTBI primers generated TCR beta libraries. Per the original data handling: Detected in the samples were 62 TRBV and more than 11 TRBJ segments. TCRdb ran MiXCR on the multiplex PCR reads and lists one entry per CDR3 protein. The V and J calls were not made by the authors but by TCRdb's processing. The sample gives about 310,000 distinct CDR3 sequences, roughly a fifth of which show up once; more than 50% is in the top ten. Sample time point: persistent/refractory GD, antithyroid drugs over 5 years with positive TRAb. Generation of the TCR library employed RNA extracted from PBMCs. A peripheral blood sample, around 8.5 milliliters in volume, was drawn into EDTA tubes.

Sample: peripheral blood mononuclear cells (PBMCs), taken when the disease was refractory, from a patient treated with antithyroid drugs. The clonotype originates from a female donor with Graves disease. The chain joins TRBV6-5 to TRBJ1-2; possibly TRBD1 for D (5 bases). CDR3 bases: TGTGCCAGCAGTTTTGGGGACAACTATGGCTACACCTTC. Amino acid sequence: CASSFGDNYGYTF.